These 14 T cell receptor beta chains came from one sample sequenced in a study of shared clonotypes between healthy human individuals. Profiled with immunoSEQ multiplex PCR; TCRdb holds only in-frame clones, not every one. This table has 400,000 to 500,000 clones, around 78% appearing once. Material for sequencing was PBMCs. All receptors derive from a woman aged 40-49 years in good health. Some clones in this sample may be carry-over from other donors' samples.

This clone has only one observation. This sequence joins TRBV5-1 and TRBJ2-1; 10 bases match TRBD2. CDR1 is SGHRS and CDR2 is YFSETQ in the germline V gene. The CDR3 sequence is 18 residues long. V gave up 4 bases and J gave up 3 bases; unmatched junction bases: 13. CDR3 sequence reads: CASSPPRVLAGVYNEQFF. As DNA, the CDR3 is TGCGCCAGCAGCCCCCCCCGCGTCCTAGCGGGGGTCTACAATGAGCAGTTCTTC.

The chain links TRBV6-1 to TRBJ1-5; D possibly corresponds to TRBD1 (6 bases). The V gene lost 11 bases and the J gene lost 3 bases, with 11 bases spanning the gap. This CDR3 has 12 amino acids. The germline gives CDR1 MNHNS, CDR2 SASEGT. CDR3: CALGQYNQPQHF. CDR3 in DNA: TGTGCCCTCGGACAGTACAATCAGCCCCAGCATTTT.

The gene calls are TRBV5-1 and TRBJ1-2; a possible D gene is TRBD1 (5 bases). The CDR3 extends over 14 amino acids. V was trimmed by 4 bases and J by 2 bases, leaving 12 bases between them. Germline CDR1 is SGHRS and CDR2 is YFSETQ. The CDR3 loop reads CASSPEGRNYGYTF. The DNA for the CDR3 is TGCGCCAGCAGCCCGGAGGGGAGAAACTATGGCTACACCTTC.

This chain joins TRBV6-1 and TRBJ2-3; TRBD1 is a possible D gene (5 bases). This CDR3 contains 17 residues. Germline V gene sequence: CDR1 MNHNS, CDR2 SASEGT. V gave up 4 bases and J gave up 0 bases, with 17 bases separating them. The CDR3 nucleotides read TGTGCCAGCAGTGGCCTTACAGGTCTCCCAAGCACAGATACGCAGTATTTT. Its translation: CASSGLTGLPSTDTQYF.

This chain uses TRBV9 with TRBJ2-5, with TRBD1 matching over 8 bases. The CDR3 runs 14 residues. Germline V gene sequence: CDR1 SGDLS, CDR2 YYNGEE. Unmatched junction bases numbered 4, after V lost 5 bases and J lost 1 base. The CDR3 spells CASSVTGVQETQYF. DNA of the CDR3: TGTGCCAGCAGTGTGACAGGGGTCCAAGAGACCCAGTACTTC.

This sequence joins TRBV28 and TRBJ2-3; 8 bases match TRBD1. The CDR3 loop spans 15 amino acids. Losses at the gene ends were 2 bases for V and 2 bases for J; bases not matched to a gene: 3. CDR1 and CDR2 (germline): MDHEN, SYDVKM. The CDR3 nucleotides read TGTGCCAGCAGTTTAGAGACAGGGGCCACAGATACGCAGTATTTT. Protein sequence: CASSLETGATDTQYF.

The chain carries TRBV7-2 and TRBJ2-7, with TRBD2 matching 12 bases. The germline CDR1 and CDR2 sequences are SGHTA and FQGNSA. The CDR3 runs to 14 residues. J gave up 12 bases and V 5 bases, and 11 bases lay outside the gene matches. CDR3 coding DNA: TGTGCCAGCAGCGCTGGGGCTAGCGGGAGGGGGGCGTACTTC. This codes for CASSAGASGRGAYF.

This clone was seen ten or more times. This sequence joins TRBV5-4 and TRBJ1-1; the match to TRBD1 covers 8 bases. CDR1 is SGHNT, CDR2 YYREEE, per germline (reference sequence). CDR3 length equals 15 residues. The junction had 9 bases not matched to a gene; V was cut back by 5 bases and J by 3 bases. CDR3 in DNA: TGTGCCAGCAGGTTCCAGACAGGGGCTGACACTGAAGCTTTCTTT. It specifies CASRFQTGADTEAFF. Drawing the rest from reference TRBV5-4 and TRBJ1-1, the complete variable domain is ETGVTQSPTHLIKTRGQQVTLRCSSQSGHNTVSWYQQALGQGPQFIFQYYREEENGRGNFPPRFSGLQFPNYSSELNVNALELDDSALYLCASRFQTGADTEAFFGQGTRLTVV.

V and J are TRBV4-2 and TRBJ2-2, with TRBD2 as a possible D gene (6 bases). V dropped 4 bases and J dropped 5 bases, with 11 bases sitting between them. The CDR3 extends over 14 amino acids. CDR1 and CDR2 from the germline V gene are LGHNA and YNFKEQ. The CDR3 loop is CASSPRGRTGELFF. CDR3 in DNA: TGTGCCAGCAGCCCCCGGGGGAGGACCGGGGAGCTGTTTTTT.

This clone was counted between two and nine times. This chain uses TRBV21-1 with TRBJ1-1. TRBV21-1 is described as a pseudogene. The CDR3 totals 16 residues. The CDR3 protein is CASSKAFGGRGTEAFF. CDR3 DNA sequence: TGTGCCAGCAGCAAAGCCTTCGGGGGCAGGGGCACTGAAGCTTTCTTT.

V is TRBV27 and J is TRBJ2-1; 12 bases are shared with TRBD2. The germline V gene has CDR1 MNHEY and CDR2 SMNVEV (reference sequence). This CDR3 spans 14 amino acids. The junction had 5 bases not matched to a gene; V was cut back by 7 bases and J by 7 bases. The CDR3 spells CASTLAGGLNEQFF. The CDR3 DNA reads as TGTGCCAGCACCCTAGCGGGAGGGCTGAATGAGCAGTTCTTC.

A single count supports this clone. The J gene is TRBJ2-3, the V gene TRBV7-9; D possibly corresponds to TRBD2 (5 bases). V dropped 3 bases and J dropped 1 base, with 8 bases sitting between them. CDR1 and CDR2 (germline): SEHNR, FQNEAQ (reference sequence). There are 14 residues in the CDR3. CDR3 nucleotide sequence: TGTGCCAGCAGCTTCAGCGGTCGCACAGATACGCAGTATTTT. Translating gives CASSFSGRTDTQYF.

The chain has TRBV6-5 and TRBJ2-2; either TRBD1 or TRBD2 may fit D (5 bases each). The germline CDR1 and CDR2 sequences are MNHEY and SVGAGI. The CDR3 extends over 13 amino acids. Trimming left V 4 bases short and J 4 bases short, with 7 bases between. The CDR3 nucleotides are TGTGCCAGCAGTTGGGGACCCACCGGGGAGCTGTTTTTT. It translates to CASSWGPTGELFF.

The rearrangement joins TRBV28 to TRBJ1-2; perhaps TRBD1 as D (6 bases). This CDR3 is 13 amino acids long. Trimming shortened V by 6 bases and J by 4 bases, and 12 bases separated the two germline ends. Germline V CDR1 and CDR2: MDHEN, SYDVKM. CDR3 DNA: TGTGCCAGCAGCAGAGGGGGTAGCTATGGCTACACCTTC. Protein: CASSRGGSYGYTF.